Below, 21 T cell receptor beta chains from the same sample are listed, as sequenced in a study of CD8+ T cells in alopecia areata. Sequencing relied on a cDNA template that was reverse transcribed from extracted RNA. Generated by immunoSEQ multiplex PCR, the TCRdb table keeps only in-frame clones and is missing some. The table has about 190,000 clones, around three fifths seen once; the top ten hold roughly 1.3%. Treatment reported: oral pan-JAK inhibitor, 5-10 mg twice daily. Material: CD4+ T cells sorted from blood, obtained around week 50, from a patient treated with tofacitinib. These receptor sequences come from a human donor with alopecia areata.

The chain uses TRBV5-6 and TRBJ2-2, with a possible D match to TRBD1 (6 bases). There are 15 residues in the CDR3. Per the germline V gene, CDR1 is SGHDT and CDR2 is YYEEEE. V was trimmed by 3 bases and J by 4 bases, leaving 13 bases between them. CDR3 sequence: CASSSTLTGTGELFF. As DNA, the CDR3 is TGTGCCAGCAGCTCAACCCTGACAGGCACCGGGGAGCTGTTTTTT.

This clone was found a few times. DNA of the CDR3: TGTGCCAGCAGCTCGATCCGGGACACATCCTACAATGAGCAGTTCTTC. Protein: CASSSIRDTSYNEQFF. V usage is TRBV28 and J usage is TRBJ2-1, with a possible D match to TRBD1 (6 bases). The CDR3 has 16 amino acids. V lost 6 bases, J lost 1 base, and 16 bases lay in between. From germline, CDR1 is MDHEN and CDR2 SYDVKM. Complete variable domain (other parts from reference TRBV28 and TRBJ2-1): DVKVTQSSRYLVKRTGEKVFLECVQDMDHENMFWYRQDPGLGLRLIYFSYDVKMKEKGDIPEGYSVSREKKERFSLILESASTNQTSMYLCASSSIRDTSYNEQFFGPGTRLTVL.

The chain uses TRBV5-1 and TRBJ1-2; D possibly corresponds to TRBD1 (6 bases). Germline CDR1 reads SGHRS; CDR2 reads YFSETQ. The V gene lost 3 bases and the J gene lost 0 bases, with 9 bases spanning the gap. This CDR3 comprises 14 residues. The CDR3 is CASSSRDTNYGYTF. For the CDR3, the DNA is TGCGCCAGCAGCTCCCGGGACACTAACTATGGCTACACCTTC.

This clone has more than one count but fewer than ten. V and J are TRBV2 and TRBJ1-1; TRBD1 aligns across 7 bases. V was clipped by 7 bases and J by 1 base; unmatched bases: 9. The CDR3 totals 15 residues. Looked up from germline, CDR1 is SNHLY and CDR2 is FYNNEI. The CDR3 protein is CASIGQAVRNTEAFF. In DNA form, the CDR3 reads TGTGCCAGCATCGGACAGGCTGTAAGGAACACTGAAGCTTTCTTT.

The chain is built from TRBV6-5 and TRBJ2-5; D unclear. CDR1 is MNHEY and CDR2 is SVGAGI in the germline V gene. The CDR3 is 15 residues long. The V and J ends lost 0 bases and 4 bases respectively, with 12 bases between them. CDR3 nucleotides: TGTGCCAGCAGTTACTCTTGGGCGAGCCGAGAGACCCAGTACTTC. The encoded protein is CASSYSWASRETQYF.

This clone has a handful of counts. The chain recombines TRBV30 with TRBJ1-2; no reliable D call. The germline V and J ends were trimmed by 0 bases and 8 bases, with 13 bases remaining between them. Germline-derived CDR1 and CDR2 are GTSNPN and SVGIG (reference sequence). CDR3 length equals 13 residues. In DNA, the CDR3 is TGTGCCTGGAGTGTGAAGGGTTCGGGCGGCTACACCTTC. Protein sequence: CAWSVKGSGGYTF.

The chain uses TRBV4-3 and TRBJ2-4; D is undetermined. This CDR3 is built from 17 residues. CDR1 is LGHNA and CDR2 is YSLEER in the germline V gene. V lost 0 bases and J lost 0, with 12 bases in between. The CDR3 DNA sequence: TGCGCCAGCAGCCAAGATAGACGGCTTCTAGCCAAAAACATTCAGTACTTC. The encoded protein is CASSQDRRLLAKNIQYF.

The CDR3: CSTGRRLAKETQYF. Here the CDR3 DNA reads TGCAGCACTGGTCGAAGACTAGCTAAAGAGACCCAGTACTTC. V and J are TRBV29-1 and TRBJ2-5; 7 positions match TRBD2. The CDR3 sequence is 14 residues long. The V gene end was trimmed by 8 bases and the J gene end by 3 bases; junction bases not matched to a gene: 12. Germline V gene data show CDR1 as SQVTM and CDR2 as ANQGSEA.

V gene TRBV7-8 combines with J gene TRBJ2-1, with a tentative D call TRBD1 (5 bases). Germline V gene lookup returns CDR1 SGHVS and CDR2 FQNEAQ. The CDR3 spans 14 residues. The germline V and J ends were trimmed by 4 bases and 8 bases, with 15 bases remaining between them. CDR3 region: CASSSLAGAYEQFF. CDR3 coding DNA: TGTGCCAGCAGCTCCTTGGCTGGGGCCTATGAGCAGTTCTTC.

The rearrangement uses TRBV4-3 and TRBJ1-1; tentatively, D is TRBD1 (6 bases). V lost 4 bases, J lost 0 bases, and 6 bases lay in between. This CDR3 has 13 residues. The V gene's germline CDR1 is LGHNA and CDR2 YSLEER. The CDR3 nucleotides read TGCGCCAGCAGCCGGACAGTGAACACTGAAGCTTTCTTT. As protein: CASSRTVNTEAFF.

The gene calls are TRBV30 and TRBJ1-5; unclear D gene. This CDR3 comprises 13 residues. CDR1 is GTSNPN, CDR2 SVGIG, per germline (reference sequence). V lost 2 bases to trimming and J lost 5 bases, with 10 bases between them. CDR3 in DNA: TGTGCCTGGAGTTCGAAGGGCGATCAGCCCCAGCATTTT. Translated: CAWSSKGDQPQHF.

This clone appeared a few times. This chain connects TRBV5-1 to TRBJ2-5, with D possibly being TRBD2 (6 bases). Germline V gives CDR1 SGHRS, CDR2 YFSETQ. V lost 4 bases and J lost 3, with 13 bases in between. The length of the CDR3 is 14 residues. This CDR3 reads CASSPGSGEETQYF. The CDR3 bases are TGCGCCAGCAGCCCCGGATCGGGGGAAGAGACCCAGTACTTC. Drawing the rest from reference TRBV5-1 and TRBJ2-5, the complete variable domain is KAGVTQTPRYLIKTRGQQVTLSCSPISGHRSVSWYQQTPGQGLQFLFEYFSETQRNKGNFPGRFSGRQFSNSRSEMNVSTLELGDSALYLCASSPGSGEETQYFGPGTRLLVL.

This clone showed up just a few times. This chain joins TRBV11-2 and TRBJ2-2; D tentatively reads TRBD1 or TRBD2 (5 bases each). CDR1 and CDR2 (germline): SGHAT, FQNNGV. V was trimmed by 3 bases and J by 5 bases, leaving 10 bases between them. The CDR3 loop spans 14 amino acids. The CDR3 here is CASSLGRQTGELFF. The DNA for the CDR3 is TGTGCCAGCAGCTTGGGGAGACAGACCGGGGAGCTGTTTTTT. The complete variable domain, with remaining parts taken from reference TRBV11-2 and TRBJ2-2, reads EAGVAQSPRYKIIEKRQSVAFWCNPISGHATLYWYQQILGQGPKLLIQFQNNGVVDDSQLPKDRFSAERLKGVDSTLKIQPAKLEDSAVYLCASSLGRQTGELFFGEGSRLTVL.

DNA for the CDR3: TGTGCCAGCAGCAAGGACCACGGGCTGAGCAATCAGCCCCAGCATTTT. Translating gives CASSKDHGLSNQPQHF. The chain links TRBV5-6 to TRBJ1-5; D is undetermined. The CDR3 totals 16 residues. V was cut by 4 bases and J by 1 base, with 15 bases left in between. Germline V gives CDR1 SGHDT, CDR2 YYEEEE.

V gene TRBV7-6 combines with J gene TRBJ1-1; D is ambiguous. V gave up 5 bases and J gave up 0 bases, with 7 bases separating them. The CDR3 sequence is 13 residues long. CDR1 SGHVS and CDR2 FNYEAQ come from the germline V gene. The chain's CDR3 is CASSADLNTEAFF. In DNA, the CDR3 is TGTGCCAGCAGCGCAGACCTGAACACTGAAGCTTTCTTT. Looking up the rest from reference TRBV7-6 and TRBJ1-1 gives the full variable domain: GAGVSQSPRYKVTKRGQDVALRCDPISGHVSLYWYRQALGQGPEFLTYFNYEAQQDKSGLPNDRFSAERPEGSISTLTIQRTEQRDSAMYRCASSADLNTEAFFGQGTRLTVV.

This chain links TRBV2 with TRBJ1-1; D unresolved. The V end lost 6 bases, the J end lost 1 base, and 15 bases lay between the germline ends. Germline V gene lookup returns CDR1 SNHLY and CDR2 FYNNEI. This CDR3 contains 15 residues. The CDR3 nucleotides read TGTGCCAGCAGCTTCTCTATCGACGGGAACACTGAAGCTTTCTTT. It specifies CASSFSIDGNTEAFF.

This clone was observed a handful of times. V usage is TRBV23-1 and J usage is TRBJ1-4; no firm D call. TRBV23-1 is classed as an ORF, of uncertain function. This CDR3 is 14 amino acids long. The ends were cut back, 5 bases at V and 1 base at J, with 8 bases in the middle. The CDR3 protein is CASSSSITNEKLFF. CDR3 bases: TGCGCCAGCAGTTCCAGTATAACTAATGAAAAACTGTTTTTT.

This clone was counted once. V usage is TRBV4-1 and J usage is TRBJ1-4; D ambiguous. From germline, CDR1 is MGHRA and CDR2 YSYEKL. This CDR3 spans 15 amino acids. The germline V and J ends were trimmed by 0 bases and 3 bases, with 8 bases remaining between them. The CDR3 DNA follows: TGCGCCAGCAGCCAAGATAACCGATCTAATGAAAAACTGTTTTTT. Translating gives CASSQDNRSNEKLFF.

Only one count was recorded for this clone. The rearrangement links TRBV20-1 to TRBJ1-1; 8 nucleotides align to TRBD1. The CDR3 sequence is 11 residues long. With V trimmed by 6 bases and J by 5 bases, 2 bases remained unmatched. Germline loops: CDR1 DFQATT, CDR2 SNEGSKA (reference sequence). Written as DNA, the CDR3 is TGCAGTGCAGGACAGGGAACTGAAGCTTTCTTT. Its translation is CSAGQGTEAFF.

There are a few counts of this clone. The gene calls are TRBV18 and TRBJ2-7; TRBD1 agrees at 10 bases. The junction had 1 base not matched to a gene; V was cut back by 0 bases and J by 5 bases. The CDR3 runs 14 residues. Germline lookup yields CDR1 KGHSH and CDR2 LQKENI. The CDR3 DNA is TGTGCCAGCTCACCACCCGGACAGGGGGACGAGCAGTACTTC. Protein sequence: CASSPPGQGDEQYF.

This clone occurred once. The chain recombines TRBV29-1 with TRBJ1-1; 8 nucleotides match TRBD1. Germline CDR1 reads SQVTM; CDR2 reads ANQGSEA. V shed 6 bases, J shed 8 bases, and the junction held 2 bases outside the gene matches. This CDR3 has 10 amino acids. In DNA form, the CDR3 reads TGCAGCGTACACAGGGGGGAAGCTTTCTTT. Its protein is CSVHRGEAFF. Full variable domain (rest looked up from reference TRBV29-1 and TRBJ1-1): SAVISQKPSRDICQRGTSLTIQCQVDSQVTMMFWYRQQPGQSLTLIATANQGSEATYESGFVIDKFPISRPNLTFSTLTVSNMSPEDSSIYLCSVHRGEAFFGQGTRLTVV.